This T cell receptor (beta chain) was sequenced in a study of cytomegalovirus exposure and HLA in healthy donors. Notes on the study in general: Sequencing had likely introduced a cluster of highly shared sequence variants as an artifact.

Between the trimmed V and J ends, which lost 2 bases and 6 bases, there was a span of 5 bases. CDR3 size: 11 residues. Germline loops: CDR1 SNHLY, CDR2 FYNNEI. Researchers ran the PCR with 60 Vbeta and 13 Jbeta primers. The data were produced by immunoSEQ multiplex PCR, yet TCRdb's version contains in-frame clones alone and is incomplete. The sample holds over 200,000 clones, about 75% seen once. About this clone itself: The antigen is undetermined.

The sequenced material came from PBMCs. V usage is TRBV2 and J usage is TRBJ2-7; D gene uncertain. The clonotype comes from a male donor in good health and CMV-seronegative. CDR3 in amino acids: CASSEQFEQYF. The CDR3 DNA is TGTGCCAGCAGTGAACAGTTCGAGCAGTACTTC.